The 32 T cell receptor beta chains in this list originate from one sample, sequenced in a study of blood T cell repertoires in COVID-19. TCRdb's table, derived via immunoSEQ multiplex PCR, lists solely in-frame clones and lacks some. The table has roughly 220,000 clones, about 85% seen once. The specimen sequenced was PBMCs or T cells enriched from blood (not recorded which). The receptor set was obtained from a woman in her 30s who had recovered from COVID-19.

This clone was detected only a few times. V gene TRBV20-1 combines with J gene TRBJ1-5, with 7 nucleotides matching TRBD1. CDR1 and CDR2 (germline): DFQATT, SNEGSKA (reference sequence). CDR3 length: 16 amino acids. V was clipped by 3 bases and J by 5 bases; unmatched bases: 13. The CDR3 region is CSASRTGTQGDQPQHF. In DNA, the CDR3 is TGCAGTGCTAGTAGGACCGGAACCCAGGGGGATCAGCCCCAGCATTTT.

The chain combines TRBV7-8 with TRBJ2-7, with TRBD1 identical over 7 bases. The CDR3 runs 15 residues. The germline CDR1 and CDR2 sequences are SGHVS and FQNEAQ. After removal of 0 bases from V and 3 bases from J, the junction contained 5 bases not matched to a gene. The CDR3 region is CASSLAGTDNYEQYF. DNA for the CDR3: TGTGCCAGCAGCTTAGCGGGGACAGATAACTACGAGCAGTACTTC.

The CDR3 loop is CASSQDRGKSVKAEAFF. CDR3 nucleotide sequence: TGCGCCAGCAGCCAAGACCGGGGAAAGTCGGTGAAGGCAGAAGCTTTCTTT. The J gene is TRBJ1-1, the V gene TRBV4-1; D remains ambiguous. This CDR3 has 17 residues. V lost 0 bases and J 8 bases, leaving 22 bases between the germline ends. CDR1 and CDR2 (germline): MGHRA, YSYEKL.

V is TRBV7-8 and J is TRBJ1-1; D perhaps matches TRBD1 (5 bases). The CDR3 runs 15 residues. Germline V gene sequence: CDR1 SGHVS, CDR2 FQNEAQ. V was clipped by 1 base and J by 1 base, with 10 bases between them. DNA of the CDR3: TGTGCCAGCAGCTTAGGCGCCAGGGAGAACACTGAAGCTTTCTTT. Residues: CASSLGARENTEAFF.

V gene TRBV4-3 combines with J gene TRBJ1-2, with 7 bases matching TRBD1. V was clipped by 0 bases and J by 8 bases; unmatched bases: 12. The CDR3 spans 16 residues. Germline CDR1 reads LGHNA; CDR2 reads YSLEER. CDR3 nucleotide sequence: TGCGCCAGCAGCCAAGAAGTAGGGGGCGCCACGAGGGGCTACACCTTC. This gives the protein CASSQEVGGATRGYTF.

This sequence joins TRBV3-1 (or the pseudogene TRBV3-2) and TRBJ2-3, with 8 bases fitting TRBD2. In germline, CDR1 is LGHDT, CDR2 YNNKEL (reference sequence). J gave up 1 base and V 5 bases, and 2 bases lay outside the gene matches. The CDR3 covers 14 residues. The CDR3 nucleotides read TGTGCCAGCAGCACGGGGGGGGGCACAGATACGCAGTATTTT. Translated, it gives CASSTGGGTDTQYF.

The V call is TRBV7-8, the J call TRBJ2-7, with TRBD1 matching 8 bases. V shed 1 base, J shed 3 bases, and the junction held 5 bases outside the gene matches. This CDR3 region has 15 residues. The V gene's germline CDR1 is SGHVS and CDR2 FQNEAQ. This CDR3 is CASSLGGTGGYEQYF. CDR3 DNA sequence: TGTGCCAGCAGCTTAGGTGGGACAGGAGGCTACGAGCAGTACTTC. Based on the CDR3 plus reference TRBV7-8 and TRBJ2-7, the full variable domain is GAGVSQSPRYKVAKRGQDVALRCDPISGHVSLFWYQQALGQGPEFLTYFQNEAQLDKSGLPSDRFFAERPEGSVSTLKIQRTQQEDSAVYLCASSLGGTGGYEQYFGPGTRLTVT.

The chain carries TRBV7-9 and TRBJ2-5, with unresolved D. In germline, CDR1 is SEHNR, CDR2 FQNEAQ (reference sequence). This CDR3 contains 13 residues. Deletions cut 0 bases from V and 2 bases from J, with 4 bases between. The CDR3 sequence is CASSLARQETQYF. The DNA of the CDR3 is TGTGCCAGCAGCTTAGCTAGACAAGAGACCCAGTACTTC.

The chain links TRBV12-3 or TRBV12-4 to TRBJ1-1, with D unresolved. With 8 bases removed from V and 11 bases from J, the gap between germline ends came to 6 bases. The length of the CDR3 is 8 residues. The CDR3 reads CASGWAFF. CDR3 DNA sequence: TGTGCCAGCGGCTGGGCTTTCTTT.

This chain links TRBV9 with TRBJ1-1; possibly TRBD1 for D (6 bases). Trimming left V 2 bases short and J 6 bases short, with 11 bases between. CDR1 is SGDLS and CDR2 is YYNGEE in the germline V gene. The CDR3 runs to 13 residues. Here the CDR3 reads CASSVGQRAEAFF. For the CDR3, the DNA is TGTGCCAGCAGCGTTGGACAGAGGGCTGAAGCTTTCTTT. The full variable domain, in which reference TRBV9 and TRBJ1-1 provide the parts outside the CDR3, is DSGVTQTPKHLITATGQRVTLRCSPRSGDLSVYWYQQSLDQGLQFLIQYYNGEERAKGNILERFSAQQFPDLHSELNLSSLELGDSALYFCASSVGQRAEAFFGQGTRLTVV.

This clone occurred a few times. The chain uses TRBV12-5 and TRBJ2-1; 7 bases map to TRBD1. The CDR3 contains 17 residues. Germline V gene lookup returns CDR1 LGHNT and CDR2 FRNRAP. V gave up 1 base and J gave up 5 bases; unmatched junction bases: 11. The CDR3 reads CASGLGQGRGNNNEQFF. The CDR3 DNA sequence: TGTGCTAGTGGTTTGGGACAGGGAAGGGGAAATAACAATGAGCAGTTCTTC.

V usage is TRBV5-1 and J usage is TRBJ1-2; a weak D match, TRBD1 (5 bases). This CDR3 has 15 amino acids. The V gene's germline CDR1 is SGHRS and CDR2 YFSETQ. V dropped 0 bases and J dropped 6 bases, with 15 bases sitting between them. CDR3 residues: CASSLVGRAWDGYTF. The CDR3 region has the DNA TGCGCCAGCAGCTTGGTCGGCAGGGCTTGGGATGGCTACACCTTC.

The chain couples TRBV18 to TRBJ2-7; 10 nucleotides line up with TRBD1. J lost 2 bases, V lost 6 bases, and 4 bases had no gene match. Germline V gene data show CDR1 as KGHSH and CDR2 as LQKENI. This CDR3 comprises 14 residues. The chain's CDR3 is CASSADRGTYEQYF. The CDR3 DNA reads TGTGCCAGCTCGGCGGACAGGGGGACCTACGAGCAGTACTTC.

DNA for the CDR3: TGCAGCGTTGAGCCCAGCGGGGGGACAGATACGCAGTATTTT. Encoded protein: CSVEPSGGTDTQYF. The J gene is TRBJ2-3, the V gene TRBV29-1; the match to TRBD2 covers 9 bases. Germline V gene data show CDR1 as SQVTM and CDR2 as ANQGSEA. V lost 3 bases, J lost 3 bases, and 4 bases stayed unmatched. CDR3 size: 14 residues.

This chain links TRBV9 with TRBJ1-1, with D unresolved. The CDR3 is 15 amino acids. The ends were cut back, 0 bases at V and 3 bases at J, with 12 bases in the middle. From germline, CDR1 is SGDLS and CDR2 YYNGEE. In DNA form, the CDR3 reads TGTGCCAGCAGCGTAGATTGGGAGGGTGACACTGAAGCTTTCTTT. Translation gives CASSVDWEGDTEAFF.

The chain recombines TRBV5-1 with TRBJ1-2; 9 bases agree with TRBD1. The CDR3 is made up of 16 amino acids. Germline trimming cut 0 bases from V and 6 bases from J; bases unmatched to any gene: 9. Per the germline V gene, CDR1 is SGHRS and CDR2 is YFSETQ. The CDR3 spells CASSLGATGTGNGYTF. CDR3 nucleotides: TGCGCCAGCAGCTTGGGGGCAACCGGGACAGGGAATGGCTACACCTTC.

The CDR3: CASSSGGMETQYF. In DNA, the CDR3 is TGTGCCAGCAGCTCGGGGGGGATGGAGACCCAGTACTTC. The J gene is TRBJ2-5, the V gene TRBV11-2; TRBD2 matches 8 bases. V shed 4 bases and J 5 bases; nucleotides not matched to a gene: 3. Germline V gene data show CDR1 as SGHAT and CDR2 as FQNNGV. The CDR3 has 13 amino acids.

A single count supports this clone. The V gene is TRBV29-1, the J gene TRBJ2-1, with 7 bases that match TRBD2. The length of the CDR3 is 14 residues. J gave up 1 base and V 7 bases, and 7 bases lay outside the gene matches. Germline CDR1 and CDR2: SQVTM and ANQGSEA. Here the CDR3 DNA reads TGCAGCGCGACGCGGGGGTTATCCTACAATGAGCAGTTCTTC. Translating it yields CSATRGLSYNEQFF.

This rearrangement joins TRBV5-4 to TRBJ2-1, with TRBD1 identical over 9 bases. Germline CDR1 SGHNT, CDR2 YYREEE (reference sequence). Unmatched junction bases numbered 2, after V lost 3 bases and J lost 7 bases. The CDR3 consists of 13 residues. CDR3 coding DNA: TGTGCCAGCAGCTGGGACAGGGTAAATGAGCAGTTCTTC. Its protein is CASSWDRVNEQFF.

The chain is built from TRBV27 and TRBJ2-1, with D hard to call. Germline assignment: CDR1 MNHEY and CDR2 SMNVEV (reference sequence). V dropped 5 bases and J dropped 7 bases, with 6 bases sitting between them. This CDR3 contains 11 residues. CDR3 sequence: CASSLSNEQFF. The CDR3 DNA is TGTGCCAGCAGTCTCTCTAATGAGCAGTTCTTC.

The chain is built from TRBV9 and TRBJ2-2; D possibly corresponds to TRBD1 (5 bases). From germline, CDR1 is SGDLS and CDR2 YYNGEE. Trimming took off 9 bases at V and 4 bases at J, with 10 bases between the two ends. There are 12 residues in the CDR3. This CDR3 reads CATQGSTGELFF. CDR3 DNA: TGTGCCACCCAGGGATCCACCGGGGAGCTGTTTTTT.

This chain joins TRBV12-3 or TRBV12-4 and TRBJ1-1, with D possibly TRBD1 on 5 matching bases. The CDR3 sequence is 13 residues long. V was shortened by 2 bases and J by 3 bases, with 7 bases between the two germline ends. This CDR3 is CASSLQGDTEAFF. The CDR3 DNA reads as TGTGCCAGCAGTTTACAAGGGGACACTGAAGCTTTCTTT.

This clone was observed once. The CDR3 DNA reads as TGTGCCACCAGCAGACTTGCTAGGGAGCTGTTTTTT. Encoded protein: CATSRLARELFF. This chain connects TRBV15 to TRBJ2-2; D not resolved. The germline CDR1 and CDR2 sequences are LNHNV and YYDKDF (reference sequence). Trimming stripped 2 bases from V and 9 bases from J, with 7 bases between. The CDR3 loop spans 12 amino acids.

The chain links TRBV19 to TRBJ1-5; 8 nucleotides agree with TRBD1. The CDR3 length is 16 residues. V gave up 6 bases and J gave up 2 bases; unmatched junction bases: 9. Germline V gene data show CDR1 as LNHDA and CDR2 as SQIVND (reference sequence). CDR3 protein: CASRQGTGWGNQPQHF. Written as DNA, the CDR3 is TGTGCCAGTAGACAAGGGACAGGATGGGGCAATCAGCCCCAGCATTTT.

V usage is TRBV12-3 or TRBV12-4 and J usage is TRBJ2-7; 7 bases are shared with TRBD1. J was trimmed by 6 bases and V by 6 bases; bases with no gene match: 8. There are 13 residues in the CDR3. The CDR3 nucleotides are TGTGCCAGCAGCCAGACAGGGTTGGGCGAGCAGTACTTC. As protein: CASSQTGLGEQYF.

CDR3 region: CASSPGLADETQYF. The DNA for the CDR3 is TGCGCCAGCAGCCCCGGACTAGCCGACGAGACCCAGTACTTC. This chain joins TRBV4-3 and TRBJ2-5; TRBD2 matches at 8 bases. The CDR3 extends over 14 amino acids. V lost 4 bases, J lost 5 bases, and 6 bases stayed unmatched. Germline lookup yields CDR1 LGHNA and CDR2 YSLEER.

The chain carries TRBV27 and TRBJ1-3; maybe TRBD1 (5 bases). The CDR3 contains 15 residues. Germline V CDR1 and CDR2: MNHEY, SMNVEV (reference sequence). Trimming took 3 bases from V and 3 from J, leaving 12 bases between them. CDR3 region: CASSLGGGGGNTIYF. CDR3 DNA: TGTGCCAGCAGTTTGGGTGGGGGAGGTGGAAACACCATATATTTT.

The rearrangement joins TRBV7-3 to TRBJ2-5, with 10 nucleotides matching TRBD2. With 5 bases clipped from V and 2 bases from J, the junction kept 5 bases outside the gene matches. The CDR3 length is 15 residues. The germline CDR1 and CDR2 sequences are SGHTA and FQGTGA. The CDR3 coding sequence is TGTGCCAGCAGCCGTAGCGGGGGGTCACAAGAGACCCAGTACTTC. Translating gives CASSRSGGSQETQYF.

The chain combines TRBV3-1 (or the pseudogene TRBV3-2) with TRBJ2-1, with a tentative D call TRBD1 (5 bases). Looked up from germline, CDR1 is LGHDT and CDR2 is YNNKEL (reference sequence). This CDR3 has 12 amino acids. V was clipped by 4 bases and J by 9 bases, with 10 bases between them. In DNA form, the CDR3 reads TGTGCCAGCAGCCCCCCTAGGGGTGAGCAGTTCTTC. It specifies CASSPPRGEQFF.

V usage is TRBV4-2 and J usage is TRBJ1-3; D may be TRBD1 (5 bases). Germline values: CDR1 LGHNA, CDR2 YNFKEQ. This CDR3 contains 15 residues. V was cut by 0 bases and J by 1 base, with 7 bases left in between. The CDR3 DNA follows: TGTGCCAGCAGCCAAGATGGGGGGTCTGGAAACACCATATATTTT. This translates into CASSQDGGSGNTIYF.

The J gene is TRBJ2-3, the V gene TRBV3-1 (or the pseudogene TRBV3-2), with 9 bases fitting TRBD1. The CDR3 totals 15 residues. After removal of 5 bases from V and 3 bases from J, the junction contained 6 bases not matched to a gene. CDR1 and CDR2 (germline): LGHDT, YNNKEL (reference sequence). The CDR3 reads CASSFTGTGTDTQYF. The CDR3 nucleotides are TGTGCCAGCAGCTTCACCGGGACAGGGACAGATACGCAGTATTTT.

The DNA for the CDR3 is TGTGCCAGCAGCTTAGCGCAGTGGAGTGGATCACCCCTCCACTTT. Protein product: CASSLAQWSGSPLHF. J is TRBJ1-6 and V is TRBV7-9; no firm D call. Trimming removed 0 bases from V and 10 bases from J, with 13 bases in between. There are 15 residues in the CDR3. Per the germline V gene, CDR1 is SEHNR and CDR2 is FQNEAQ (reference sequence).